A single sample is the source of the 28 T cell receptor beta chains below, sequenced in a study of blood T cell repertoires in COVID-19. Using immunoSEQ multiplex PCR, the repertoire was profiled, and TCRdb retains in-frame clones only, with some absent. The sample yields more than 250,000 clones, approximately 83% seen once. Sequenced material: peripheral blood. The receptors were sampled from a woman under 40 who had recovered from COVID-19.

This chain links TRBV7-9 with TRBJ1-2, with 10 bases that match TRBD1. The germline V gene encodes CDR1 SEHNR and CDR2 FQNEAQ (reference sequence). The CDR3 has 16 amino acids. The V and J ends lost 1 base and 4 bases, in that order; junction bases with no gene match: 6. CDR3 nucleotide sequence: TGTGCCAGCAGCTTAGGAGGGACAGGGGAGCTCTATGGCTACACCTTC. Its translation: CASSLGGTGELYGYTF.

This chain's CDR3 is CASSLGISSPLHF. The CDR3 DNA follows: TGTGCCAGCAGCTTAGGCATCAGTTCACCCCTCCACTTT. This chain uses TRBV7-2 with TRBJ1-6, with D hard to call. V dropped 1 base and J dropped 9 bases, with 7 bases sitting between them. Germline CDR1 is SGHTA and CDR2 is FQGNSA. The CDR3 covers 13 residues. Looking up the rest from reference TRBV7-2 and TRBJ1-6 gives the full variable domain: GAGVSQSPSNKVTEKGKDVELRCDPISGHTALYWYRQSLGQGLEFLIYFQGNSAPDKSGLPSDRFSAERTGGSVSTLTIQRTQQEDSAVYLCASSLGISSPLHFGNGTRLTVT.

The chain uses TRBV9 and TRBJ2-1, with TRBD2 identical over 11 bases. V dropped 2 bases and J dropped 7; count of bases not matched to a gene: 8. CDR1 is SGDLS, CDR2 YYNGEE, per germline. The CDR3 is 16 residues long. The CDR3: CASSVSGRATANEQFF. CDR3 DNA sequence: TGTGCCAGCAGCGTTAGCGGGAGGGCCACAGCGAATGAGCAGTTCTTC.

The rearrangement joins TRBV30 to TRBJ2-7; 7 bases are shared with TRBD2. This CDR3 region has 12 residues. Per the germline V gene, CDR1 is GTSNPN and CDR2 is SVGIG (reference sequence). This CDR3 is CAATSAAYEQYF. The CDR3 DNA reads TGTGCTGCTACTAGCGCCGCCTACGAGCAGTACTTC.

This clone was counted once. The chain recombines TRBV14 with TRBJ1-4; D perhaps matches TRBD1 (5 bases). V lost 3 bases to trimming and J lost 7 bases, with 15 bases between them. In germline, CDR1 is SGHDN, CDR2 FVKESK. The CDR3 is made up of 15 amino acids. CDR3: CASSQQKGFGEKLFF. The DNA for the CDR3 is TGTGCCAGCAGCCAGCAAAAGGGGTTTGGTGAAAAACTGTTTTTT.

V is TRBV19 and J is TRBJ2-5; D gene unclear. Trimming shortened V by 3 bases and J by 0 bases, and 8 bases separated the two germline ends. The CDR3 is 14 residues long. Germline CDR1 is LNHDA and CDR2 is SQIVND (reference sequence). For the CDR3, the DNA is TGTGCCAGTAGTATGATAACTGACCAAGAGACCCAGTACTTC. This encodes CASSMITDQETQYF.

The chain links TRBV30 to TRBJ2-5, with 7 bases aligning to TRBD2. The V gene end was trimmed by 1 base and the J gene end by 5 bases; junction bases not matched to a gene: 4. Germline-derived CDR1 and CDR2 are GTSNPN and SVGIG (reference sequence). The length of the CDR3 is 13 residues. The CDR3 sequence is CAWSDRGVETQYF. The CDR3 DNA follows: TGTGCCTGGAGTGACCGGGGGGTTGAGACCCAGTACTTC.

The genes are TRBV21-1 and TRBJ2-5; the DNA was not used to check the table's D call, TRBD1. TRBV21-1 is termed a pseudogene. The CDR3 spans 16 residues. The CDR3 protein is CASSAQARDSQETQYF. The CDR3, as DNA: TGTGCCAGCAGCGCGCAAGCCAGGGATTCCCAAGAGACCCAGTACTTC.

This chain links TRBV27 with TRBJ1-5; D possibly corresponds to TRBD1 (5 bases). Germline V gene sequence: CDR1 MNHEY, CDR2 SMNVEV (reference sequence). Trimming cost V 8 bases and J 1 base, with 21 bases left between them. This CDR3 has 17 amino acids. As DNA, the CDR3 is TGTGCCAGCCGCCGAACCTCAGGGCTCCGGAGCAATCAGCCCCAGCATTTT. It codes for CASRRTSGLRSNQPQHF.

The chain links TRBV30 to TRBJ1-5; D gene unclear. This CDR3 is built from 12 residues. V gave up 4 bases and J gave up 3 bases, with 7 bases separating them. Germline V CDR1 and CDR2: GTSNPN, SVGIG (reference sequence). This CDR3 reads CAWKQNNQPQHF. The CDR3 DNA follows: TGTGCCTGGAAACAGAACAATCAGCCCCAGCATTTT.

CDR3 in amino acids: CATSGAGGPLDTQYF. CDR3 in DNA: TGTGCCACCTCTGGGGCGGGAGGGCCGTTAGATACGCAGTATTTT. The chain joins TRBV25-1 to TRBJ2-3, with 9 positions matching TRBD2. CDR3 size: 15 residues. With 10 bases clipped from V and 5 bases from J, the junction kept 13 bases outside the gene matches. Germline V gene data show CDR1 as MGHDK and CDR2 as SYGVNS.

CDR3: CASSQSFGVEQFF. DNA of the CDR3: TGCGCCAGCAGCCAATCTTTCGGAGTTGAGCAGTTCTTC. The chain combines TRBV4-3 with TRBJ2-1; D is unresolved. Trimming stripped 2 bases from V and 9 bases from J, with 11 bases between. CDR1 is LGHNA and CDR2 is YSLEER in the germline V gene. The CDR3 totals 13 residues.

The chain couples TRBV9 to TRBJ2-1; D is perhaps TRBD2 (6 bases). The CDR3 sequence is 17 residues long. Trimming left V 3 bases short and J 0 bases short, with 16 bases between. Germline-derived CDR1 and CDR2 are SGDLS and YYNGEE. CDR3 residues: CASSDASGSFSYNEQFF. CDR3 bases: TGTGCCAGCAGCGACGCCTCCGGGAGTTTCTCCTACAATGAGCAGTTCTTC. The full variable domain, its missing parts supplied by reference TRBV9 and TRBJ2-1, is DSGVTQTPKHLITATGQRVTLRCSPRSGDLSVYWYQQSLDQGLQFLIQYYNGEERAKGNILERFSAQQFPDLHSELNLSSLELGDSALYFCASSDASGSFSYNEQFFGPGTRLTVL.

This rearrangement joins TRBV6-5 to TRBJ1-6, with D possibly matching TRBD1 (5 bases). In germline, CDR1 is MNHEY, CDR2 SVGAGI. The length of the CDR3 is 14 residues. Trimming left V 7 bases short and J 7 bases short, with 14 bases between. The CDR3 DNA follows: TGTGCCAGCAATCTCAGGGCCGGGAATTCACCCCTCCACTTT. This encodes CASNLRAGNSPLHF.

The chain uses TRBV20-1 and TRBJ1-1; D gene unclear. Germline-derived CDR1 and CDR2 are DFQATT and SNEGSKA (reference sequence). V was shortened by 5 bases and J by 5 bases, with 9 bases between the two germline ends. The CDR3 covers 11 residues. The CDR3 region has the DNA TGCAGTGCTGACGCCGGGACTGAAGCTTTCTTT. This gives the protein CSADAGTEAFF.

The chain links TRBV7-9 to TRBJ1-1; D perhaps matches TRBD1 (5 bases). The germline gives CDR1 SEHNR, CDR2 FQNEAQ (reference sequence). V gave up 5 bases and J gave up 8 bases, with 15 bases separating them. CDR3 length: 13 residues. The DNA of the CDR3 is TGTGCCAGCAGCGATAGACAGAGCCAAGAAGCTTTCTTT. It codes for CASSDRQSQEAFF.

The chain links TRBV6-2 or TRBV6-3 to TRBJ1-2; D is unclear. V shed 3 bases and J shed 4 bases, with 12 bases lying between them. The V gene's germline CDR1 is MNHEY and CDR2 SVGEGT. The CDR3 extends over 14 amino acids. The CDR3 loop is CASSYAVNTYGYTF. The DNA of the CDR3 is TGTGCCAGCAGTTATGCGGTCAACACCTATGGCTACACCTTC.

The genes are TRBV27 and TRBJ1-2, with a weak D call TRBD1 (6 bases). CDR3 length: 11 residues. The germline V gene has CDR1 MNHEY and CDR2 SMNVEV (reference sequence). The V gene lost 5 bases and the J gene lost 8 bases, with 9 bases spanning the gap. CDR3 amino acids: CASSQGFGYTF. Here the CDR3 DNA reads TGTGCCAGCAGTCAGGGGTTCGGCTACACCTTC.

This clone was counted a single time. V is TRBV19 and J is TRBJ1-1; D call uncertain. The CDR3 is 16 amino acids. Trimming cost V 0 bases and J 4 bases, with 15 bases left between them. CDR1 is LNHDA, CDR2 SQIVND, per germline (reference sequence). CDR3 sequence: CASSIDLSPGSTEAFF. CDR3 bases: TGTGCCAGTAGTATAGATCTCTCGCCTGGGAGCACTGAAGCTTTCTTT.

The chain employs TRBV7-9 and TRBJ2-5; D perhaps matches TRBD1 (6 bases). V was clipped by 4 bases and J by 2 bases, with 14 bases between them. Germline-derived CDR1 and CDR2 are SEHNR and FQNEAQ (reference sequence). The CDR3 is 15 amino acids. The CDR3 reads CASSSTGKKQETQYF. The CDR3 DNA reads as TGTGCCAGCAGCTCAACAGGGAAGAAACAAGAGACCCAGTACTTC. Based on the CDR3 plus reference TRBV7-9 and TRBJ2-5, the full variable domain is DTGVSQNPRHKITKRGQNVTFRCDPISEHNRLYWYRQTLGQGPEFLTYFQNEAQLEKSRLLSDRFSAERPKGSFSTLEIQRTEQGDSAMYLCASSSTGKKQETQYFGPGTRLLVL.

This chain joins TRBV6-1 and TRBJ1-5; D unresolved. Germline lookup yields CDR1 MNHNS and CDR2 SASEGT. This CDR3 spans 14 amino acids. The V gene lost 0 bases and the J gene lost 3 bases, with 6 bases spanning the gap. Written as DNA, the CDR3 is TGTGCCAGCAGTGAAGCCTATACCAATCAGCCCCAGCATTTT. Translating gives CASSEAYTNQPQHF.

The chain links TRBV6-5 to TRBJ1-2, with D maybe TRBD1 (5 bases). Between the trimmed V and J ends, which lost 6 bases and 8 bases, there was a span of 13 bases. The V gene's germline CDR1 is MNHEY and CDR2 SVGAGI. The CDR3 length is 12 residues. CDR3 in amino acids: CASRGRDEGYTF. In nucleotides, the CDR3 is TGTGCCAGCAGGGGCAGGGATGAAGGCTACACCTTC.

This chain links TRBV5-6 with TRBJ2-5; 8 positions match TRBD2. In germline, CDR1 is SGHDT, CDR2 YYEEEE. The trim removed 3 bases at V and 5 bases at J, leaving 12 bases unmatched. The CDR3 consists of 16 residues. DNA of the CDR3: TGTGCCAGCAGCTCTACTCTTAGCGGGAACACGGAGACCCAGTACTTC. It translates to CASSSTLSGNTETQYF.

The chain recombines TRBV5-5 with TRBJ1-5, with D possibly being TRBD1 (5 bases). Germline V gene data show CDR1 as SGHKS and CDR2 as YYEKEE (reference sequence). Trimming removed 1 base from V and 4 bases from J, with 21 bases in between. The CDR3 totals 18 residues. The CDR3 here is CASSLLGFQGDRNQPQHF. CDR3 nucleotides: TGTGCCAGCAGCTTGCTCGGATTCCAGGGTGATCGGAATCAGCCCCAGCATTTT.

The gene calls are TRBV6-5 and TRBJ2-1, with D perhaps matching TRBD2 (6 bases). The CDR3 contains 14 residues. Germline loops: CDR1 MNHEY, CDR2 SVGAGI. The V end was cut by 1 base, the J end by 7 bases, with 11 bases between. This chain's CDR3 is CASSYFLATNEQFF. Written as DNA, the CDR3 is TGTGCCAGCAGTTACTTCCTAGCGACTAATGAGCAGTTCTTC.

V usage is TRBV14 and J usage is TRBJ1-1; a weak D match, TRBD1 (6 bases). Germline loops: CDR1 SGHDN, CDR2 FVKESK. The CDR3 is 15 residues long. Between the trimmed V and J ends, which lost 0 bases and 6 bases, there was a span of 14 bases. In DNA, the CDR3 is TGTGCCAGCAGCCAAGATTTAGGCAGGGGCGCTGAAGCTTTCTTT. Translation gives CASSQDLGRGAEAFF.

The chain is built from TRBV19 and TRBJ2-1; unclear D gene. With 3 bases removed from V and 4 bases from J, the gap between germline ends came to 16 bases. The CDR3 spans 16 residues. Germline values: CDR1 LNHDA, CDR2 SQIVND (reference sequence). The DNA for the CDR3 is TGTGCCAGTAGTATCTCCGGCACTACCAGATACAATGAGCAGTTCTTC. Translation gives CASSISGTTRYNEQFF.

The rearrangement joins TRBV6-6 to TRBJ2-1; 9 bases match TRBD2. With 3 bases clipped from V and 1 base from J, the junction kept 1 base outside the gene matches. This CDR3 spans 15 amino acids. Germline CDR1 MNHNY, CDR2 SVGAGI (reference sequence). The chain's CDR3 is CASSYSGGSYNEQFF. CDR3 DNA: TGTGCCAGCAGTTATAGCGGGGGTTCCTACAATGAGCAGTTCTTC.